This TCR beta chain was found in a study of regulatory T cells in long-lasting Graves disease. General study findings and limits: Persistent Graves' patients showed less TCR diversity than newly diagnosed ones. Those with persistent disease had in common more public clonotypes (around 2,500) than new patients (roughly 930).

With iRepertoire HTBI primers and Arm-PCR of CDR3 regions, TCR beta libraries were built. Via MiXCR, TCRdb re-called the multiplex PCR reads, giving one row per CDR3 protein. The sample holds 300,000 to 400,000 distinct CDR3 sequences, around 15% seen once. CDR1 DFQATT and CDR2 SNEGSKA come from the germline V gene (reference sequence). V was cut by 2 bases and J by 6 bases, with 18 bases left in between. The CDR3 consists of 15 residues. Concerning this clonotype itself: Its antigen is currently unknown.

Time point indicated: newly diagnosed GD, antithyroid drugs for less than 3 months. Extracted PBMC RNA gave rise to the TCR library. V is TRBV20-1 and J is TRBJ2-3, with D hard to call. This clonotype originated in a female donor with Graves disease. The sequenced sample was peripheral blood mononuclear cells (PBMCs), obtained at new diagnosis, from a patient treated with antithyroid drugs. CDR3 DNA: TGCAGTGCTAGATCCGCGACGGACCCCGCGGATACGCAGTATTTT. This sequence encodes CSARSATDPADTQYF.